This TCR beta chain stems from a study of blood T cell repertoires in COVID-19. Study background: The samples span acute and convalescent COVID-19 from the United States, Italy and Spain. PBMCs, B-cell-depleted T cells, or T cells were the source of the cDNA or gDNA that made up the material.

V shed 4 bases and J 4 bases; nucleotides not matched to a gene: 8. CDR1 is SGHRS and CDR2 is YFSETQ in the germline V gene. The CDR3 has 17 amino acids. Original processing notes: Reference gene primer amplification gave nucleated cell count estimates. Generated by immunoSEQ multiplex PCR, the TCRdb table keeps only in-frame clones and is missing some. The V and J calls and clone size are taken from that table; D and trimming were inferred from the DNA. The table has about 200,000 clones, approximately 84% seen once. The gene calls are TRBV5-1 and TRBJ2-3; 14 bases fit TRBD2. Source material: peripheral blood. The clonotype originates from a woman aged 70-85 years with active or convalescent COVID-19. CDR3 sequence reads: CASSPQGTSGSSDTQYF. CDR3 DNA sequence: TGCGCCAGCAGCCCCCAGGGGACTAGCGGGAGTTCAGATACGCAGTATTTT.